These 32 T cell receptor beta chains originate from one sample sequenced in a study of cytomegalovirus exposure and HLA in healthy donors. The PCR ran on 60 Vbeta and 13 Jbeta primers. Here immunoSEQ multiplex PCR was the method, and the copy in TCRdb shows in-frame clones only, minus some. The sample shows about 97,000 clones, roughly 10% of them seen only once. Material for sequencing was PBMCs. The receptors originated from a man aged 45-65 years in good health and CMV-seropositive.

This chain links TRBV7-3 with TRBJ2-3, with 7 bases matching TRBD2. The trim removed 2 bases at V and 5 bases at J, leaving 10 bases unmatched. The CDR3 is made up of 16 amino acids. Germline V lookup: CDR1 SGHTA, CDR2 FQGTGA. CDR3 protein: CASSLRTGRDGDTQYF. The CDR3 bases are TGTGCCAGCAGCTTACGAACGGGGAGGGATGGAGATACGCAGTATTTT.

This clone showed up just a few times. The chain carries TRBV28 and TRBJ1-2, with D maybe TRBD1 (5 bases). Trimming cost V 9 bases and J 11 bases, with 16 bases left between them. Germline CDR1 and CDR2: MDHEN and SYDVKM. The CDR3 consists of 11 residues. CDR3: CASTGEQGYTF. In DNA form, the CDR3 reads TGTGCCAGTACAGGTGAACAAGGATACACCTTC.

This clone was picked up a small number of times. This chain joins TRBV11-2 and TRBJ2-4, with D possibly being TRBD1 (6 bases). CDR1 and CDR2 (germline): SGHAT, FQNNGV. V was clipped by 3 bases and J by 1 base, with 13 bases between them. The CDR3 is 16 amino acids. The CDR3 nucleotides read TGTGCCAGCAGCTTGGGACAAAACTGGGCCAAAAACATTCAGTACTTC. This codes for CASSLGQNWAKNIQYF. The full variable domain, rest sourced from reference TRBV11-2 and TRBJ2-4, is EAGVAQSPRYKIIEKRQSVAFWCNPISGHATLYWYQQILGQGPKLLIQFQNNGVVDDSQLPKDRFSAERLKGVDSTLKIQPAKLEDSAVYLCASSLGQNWAKNIQYFGAGTRLSVL.

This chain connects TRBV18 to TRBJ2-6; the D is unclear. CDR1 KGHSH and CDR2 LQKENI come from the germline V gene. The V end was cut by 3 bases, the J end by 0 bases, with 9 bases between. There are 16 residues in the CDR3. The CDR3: CASSPTGNSGANVLTF. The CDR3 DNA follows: TGTGCCAGCTCACCGACTGGAAACTCTGGGGCCAACGTCCTGACTTTC.

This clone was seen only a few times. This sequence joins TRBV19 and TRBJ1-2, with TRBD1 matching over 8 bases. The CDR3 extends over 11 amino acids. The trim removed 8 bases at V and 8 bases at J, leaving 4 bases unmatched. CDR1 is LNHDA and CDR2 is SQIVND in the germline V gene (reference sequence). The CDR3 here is CASEDRGGYTF. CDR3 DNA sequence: TGTGCCAGTGAAGACAGGGGAGGCTACACCTTC.

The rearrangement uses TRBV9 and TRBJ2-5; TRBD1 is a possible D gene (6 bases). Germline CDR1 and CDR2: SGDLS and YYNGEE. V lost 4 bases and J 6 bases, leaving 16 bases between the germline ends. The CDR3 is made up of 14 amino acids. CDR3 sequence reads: CASSPTSDRQTQYF. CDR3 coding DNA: TGTGCCAGCAGCCCAACTTCGGACAGACAGACCCAGTACTTC. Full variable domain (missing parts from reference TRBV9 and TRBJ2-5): DSGVTQTPKHLITATGQRVTLRCSPRSGDLSVYWYQQSLDQGLQFLIQYYNGEERAKGNILERFSAQQFPDLHSELNLSSLELGDSALYFCASSPTSDRQTQYFGPGTRLLVL.

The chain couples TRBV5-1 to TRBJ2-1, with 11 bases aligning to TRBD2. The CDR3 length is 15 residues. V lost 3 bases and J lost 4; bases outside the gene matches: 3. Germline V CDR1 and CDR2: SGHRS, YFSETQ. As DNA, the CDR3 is TGCGCCAGCAGCTCCGGGACTAGCGGTTACAATGAGCAGTTCTTC. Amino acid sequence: CASSSGTSGYNEQFF.

The chain's CDR3 is CASSLDGGELNTEAFF. In DNA, the CDR3 is TGTGCCAGCAGCTTAGATGGGGGGGAATTGAACACTGAAGCTTTCTTT. This rearrangement joins TRBV7-2 to TRBJ1-1, with D possibly being TRBD1 (5 bases). With 1 base removed from V and 0 bases from J, the gap between germline ends came to 12 bases. This CDR3 has 16 amino acids. The germline V gene encodes CDR1 SGHTA and CDR2 FQGNSA.

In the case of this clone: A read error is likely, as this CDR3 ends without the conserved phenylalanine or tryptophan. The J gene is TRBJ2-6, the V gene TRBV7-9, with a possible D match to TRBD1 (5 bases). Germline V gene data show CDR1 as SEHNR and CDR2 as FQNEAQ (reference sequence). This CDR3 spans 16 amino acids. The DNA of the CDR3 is TGTGCCAGCAGCCCTCGCGAGGTCTCTGGGGCAAACGTCCTGACTTTA. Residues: CASSPREVSGANVLTL.

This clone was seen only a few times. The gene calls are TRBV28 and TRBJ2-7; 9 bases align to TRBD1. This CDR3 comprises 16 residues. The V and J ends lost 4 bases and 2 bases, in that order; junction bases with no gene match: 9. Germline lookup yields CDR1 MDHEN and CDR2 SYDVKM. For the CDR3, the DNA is TGTGCCAGCAGTTCTCCCGGGACAGGGAGGACCTACGAGCAGTACTTC. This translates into CASSSPGTGRTYEQYF.

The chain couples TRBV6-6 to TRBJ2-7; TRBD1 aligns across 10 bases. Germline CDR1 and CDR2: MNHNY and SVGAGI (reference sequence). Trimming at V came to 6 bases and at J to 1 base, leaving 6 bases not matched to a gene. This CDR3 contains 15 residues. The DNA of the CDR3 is TGTGCCAGCAGGGGCCGGACAGGGGGTTCCTACGAGCAGTACTTC. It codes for CASRGRTGGSYEQYF.

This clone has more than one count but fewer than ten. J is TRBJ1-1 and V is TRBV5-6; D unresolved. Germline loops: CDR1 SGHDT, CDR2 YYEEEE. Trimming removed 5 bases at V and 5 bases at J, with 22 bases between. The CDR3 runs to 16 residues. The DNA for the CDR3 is TGTGCCAGCAGTCAGAAGGAGACCTTAAAACTTACTGAAGCTTTCTTT. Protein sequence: CASSQKETLKLTEAFF.

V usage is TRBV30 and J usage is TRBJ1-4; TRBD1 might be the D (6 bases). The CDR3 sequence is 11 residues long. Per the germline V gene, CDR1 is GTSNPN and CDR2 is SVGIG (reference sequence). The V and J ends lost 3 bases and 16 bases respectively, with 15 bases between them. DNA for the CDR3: TGTGCCTGGAGCGAGGGGGACATCACGTTTTTT. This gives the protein CAWSEGDITFF.

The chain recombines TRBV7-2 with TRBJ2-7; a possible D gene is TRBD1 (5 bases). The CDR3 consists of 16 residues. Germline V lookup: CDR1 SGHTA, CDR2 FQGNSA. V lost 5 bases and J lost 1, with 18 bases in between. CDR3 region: CASSRDYSAGSYEQYF. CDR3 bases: TGTGCCAGCAGCCGCGATTACTCGGCAGGGTCCTACGAGCAGTACTTC.

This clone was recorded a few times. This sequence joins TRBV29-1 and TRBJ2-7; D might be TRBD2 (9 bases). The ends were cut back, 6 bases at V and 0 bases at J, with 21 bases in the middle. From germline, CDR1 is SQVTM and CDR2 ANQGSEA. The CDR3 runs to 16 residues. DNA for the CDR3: TGCAGCGTCGAGACAGGGGATAGCGGGAGCTCCTACGAGCAGTACTTC. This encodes CSVETGDSGSSYEQYF.

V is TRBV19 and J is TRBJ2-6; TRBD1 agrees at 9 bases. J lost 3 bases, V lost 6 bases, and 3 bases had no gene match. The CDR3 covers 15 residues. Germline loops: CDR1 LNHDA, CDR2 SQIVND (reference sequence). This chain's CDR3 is CASRGQGLGANVLTF. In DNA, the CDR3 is TGTGCCAGTAGGGGACAGGGTCTTGGGGCCAACGTCCTGACTTTC.

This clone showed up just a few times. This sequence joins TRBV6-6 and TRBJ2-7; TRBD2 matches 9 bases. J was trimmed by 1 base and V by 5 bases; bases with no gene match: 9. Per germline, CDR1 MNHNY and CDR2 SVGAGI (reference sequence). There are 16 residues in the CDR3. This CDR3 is CASSTSTSGLSYEQYF. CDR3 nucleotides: TGTGCCAGCAGTACAAGTACTAGCGGGCTTTCCTACGAGCAGTACTTC.

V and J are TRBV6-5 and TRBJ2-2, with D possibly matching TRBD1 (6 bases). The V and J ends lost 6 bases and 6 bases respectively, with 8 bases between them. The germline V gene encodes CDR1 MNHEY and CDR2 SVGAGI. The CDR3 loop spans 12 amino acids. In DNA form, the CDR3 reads TGTGCCAGCAGAACAGGGTCCGGGGAGCTGTTTTTT. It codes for CASRTGSGELFF.

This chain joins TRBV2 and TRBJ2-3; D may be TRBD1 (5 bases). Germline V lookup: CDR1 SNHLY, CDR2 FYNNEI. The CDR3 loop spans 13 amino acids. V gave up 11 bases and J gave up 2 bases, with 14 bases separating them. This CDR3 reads CASLGQPTDTQYF. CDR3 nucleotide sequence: TGTGCCTCCCTCGGACAACCCACAGATACGCAGTATTTT.

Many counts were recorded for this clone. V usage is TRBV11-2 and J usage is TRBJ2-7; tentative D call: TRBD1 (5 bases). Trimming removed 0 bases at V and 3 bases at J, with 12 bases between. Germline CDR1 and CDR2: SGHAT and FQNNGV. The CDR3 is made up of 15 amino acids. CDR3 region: CASSLEGQGFYEQYF. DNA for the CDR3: TGTGCCAGCAGCTTAGAGGGGCAGGGTTTCTACGAGCAGTACTTC. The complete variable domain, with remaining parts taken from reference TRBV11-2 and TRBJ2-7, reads EAGVAQSPRYKIIEKRQSVAFWCNPISGHATLYWYQQILGQGPKLLIQFQNNGVVDDSQLPKDRFSAERLKGVDSTLKIQPAKLEDSAVYLCASSLEGQGFYEQYFGPGTRLTVT.

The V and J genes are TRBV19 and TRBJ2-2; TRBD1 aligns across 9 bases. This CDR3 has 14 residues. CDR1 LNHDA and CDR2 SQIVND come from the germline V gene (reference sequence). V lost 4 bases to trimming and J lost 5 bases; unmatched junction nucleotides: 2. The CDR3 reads CASSTDRGTGELFF. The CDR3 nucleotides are TGTGCCAGTAGTACGGACAGGGGAACCGGGGAGCTGTTTTTT.

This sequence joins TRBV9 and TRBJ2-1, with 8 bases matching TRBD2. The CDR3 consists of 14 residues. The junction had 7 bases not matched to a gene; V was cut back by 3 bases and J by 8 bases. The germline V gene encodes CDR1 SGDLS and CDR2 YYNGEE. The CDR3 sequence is CASSGLAGRYEQFF. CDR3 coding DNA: TGTGCCAGCAGCGGTTTAGCGGGACGCTATGAGCAGTTCTTC.

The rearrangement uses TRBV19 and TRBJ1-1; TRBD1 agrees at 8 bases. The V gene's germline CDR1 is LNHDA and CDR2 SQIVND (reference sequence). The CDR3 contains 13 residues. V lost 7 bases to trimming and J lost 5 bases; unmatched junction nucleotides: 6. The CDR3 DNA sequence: TGTGCCAGTAAGGACAGGGCGAAGACTGAAGCTTTCTTT. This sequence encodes CASKDRAKTEAFF.

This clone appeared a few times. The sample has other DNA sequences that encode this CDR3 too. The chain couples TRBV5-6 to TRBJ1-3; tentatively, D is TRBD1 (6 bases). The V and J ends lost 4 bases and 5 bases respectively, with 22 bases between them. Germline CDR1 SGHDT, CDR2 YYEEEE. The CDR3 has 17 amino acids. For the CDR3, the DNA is TGTGCCAGCAGCGCGGAGAGGCAGGGGATATATAGAAACACCATATATTTT. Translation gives CASSAERQGIYRNTIYF.

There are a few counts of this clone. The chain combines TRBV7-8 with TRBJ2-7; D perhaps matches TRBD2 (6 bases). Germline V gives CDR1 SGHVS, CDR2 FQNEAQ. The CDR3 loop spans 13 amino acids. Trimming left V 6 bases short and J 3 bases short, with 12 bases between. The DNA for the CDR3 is TGTGCCAGCAGTCAACTAGCTGGCTACGAGCAGTACTTC. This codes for CASSQLAGYEQYF.

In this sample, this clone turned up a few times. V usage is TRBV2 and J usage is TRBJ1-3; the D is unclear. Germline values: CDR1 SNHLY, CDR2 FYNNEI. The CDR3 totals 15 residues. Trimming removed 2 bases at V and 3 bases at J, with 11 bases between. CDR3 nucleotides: TGTGCCAGCAGTGAAAAGGAAGGGAGTGGAAACACCATATATTTT. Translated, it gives CASSEKEGSGNTIYF.

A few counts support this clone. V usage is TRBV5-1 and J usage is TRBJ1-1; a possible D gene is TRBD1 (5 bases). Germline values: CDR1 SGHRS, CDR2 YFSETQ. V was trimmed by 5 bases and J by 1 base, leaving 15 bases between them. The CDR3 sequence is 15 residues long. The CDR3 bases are TGCGCCAGCAGTGACGCCTTGACAGCGAACACTGAAGCTTTCTTT. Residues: CASSDALTANTEAFF.

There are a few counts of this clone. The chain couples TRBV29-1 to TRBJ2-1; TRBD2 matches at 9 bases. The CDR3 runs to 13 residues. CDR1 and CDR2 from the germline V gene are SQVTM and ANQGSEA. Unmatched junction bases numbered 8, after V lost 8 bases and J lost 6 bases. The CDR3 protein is CSTVAGVFNEQFF. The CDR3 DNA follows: TGCAGCACGGTAGCGGGAGTGTTCAATGAGCAGTTCTTC.

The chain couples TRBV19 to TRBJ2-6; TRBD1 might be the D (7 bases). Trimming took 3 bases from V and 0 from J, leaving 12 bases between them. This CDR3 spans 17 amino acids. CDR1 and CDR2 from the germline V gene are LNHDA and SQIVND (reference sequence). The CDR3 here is CASSMAGGNSGANVLTF. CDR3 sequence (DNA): TGTGCCAGTAGTATGGCAGGGGGGAACTCTGGGGCCAACGTCCTGACTTTC.

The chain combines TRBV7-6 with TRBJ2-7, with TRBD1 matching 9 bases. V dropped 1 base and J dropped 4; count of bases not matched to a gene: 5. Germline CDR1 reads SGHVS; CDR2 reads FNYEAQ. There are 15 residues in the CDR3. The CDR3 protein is CASSLGGTGRYEQYF. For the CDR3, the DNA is TGTGCCAGCAGCTTAGGCGGGACAGGGCGGTACGAGCAGTACTTC.

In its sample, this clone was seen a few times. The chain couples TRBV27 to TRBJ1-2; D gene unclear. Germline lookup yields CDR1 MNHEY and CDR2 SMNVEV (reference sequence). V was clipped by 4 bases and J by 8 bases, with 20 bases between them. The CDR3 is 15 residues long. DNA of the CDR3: TGTGCCAGCAGTTCCGTAATACCGGGATCGAAAGGCTACACCTTC. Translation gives CASSSVIPGSKGYTF.

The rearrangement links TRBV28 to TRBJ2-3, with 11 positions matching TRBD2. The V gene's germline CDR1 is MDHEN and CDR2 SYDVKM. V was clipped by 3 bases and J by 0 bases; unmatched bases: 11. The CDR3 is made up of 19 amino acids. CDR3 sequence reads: CASSFLRTSGWSSTDTQYF. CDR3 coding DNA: TGTGCCAGCAGTTTCCTCCGGACTAGCGGGTGGTCTAGCACAGATACGCAGTATTTT. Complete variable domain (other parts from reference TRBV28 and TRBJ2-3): DVKVTQSSRYLVKRTGEKVFLECVQDMDHENMFWYRQDPGLGLRLIYFSYDVKMKEKGDIPEGYSVSREKKERFSLILESASTNQTSMYLCASSFLRTSGWSSTDTQYFGPGTRLTVL.